This T cell receptor beta chain appears in the sequencing data of a study of post-analysis software for immune sequencing data. TCR beta libraries were prepared from cDNA with unique molecular identifiers. About 500,000 cDNA molecules were obtained per 1 to 10 million input T cells. TCRdb independently ran MiXCR on the PCR reads; one entry per CDR3 protein. The sample yields 400,000 to 500,000 distinct CDR3 sequences, approximately 37% seen once. Findings of the study overall: Versus controls, multiple sclerosis patients showed significantly lower diversity (normalized Chao1). Patients showed TRBV5-6, TRBV5-1 and TRBV20-1 among 4 or 5 TRBV segments more frequent than in controls.

Points on this clonotype: Its target is unknown.

The V gene's germline CDR1 is MNHEY and CDR2 SVGAGI. V lost 6 bases to trimming and J lost 6 bases; unmatched junction nucleotides: 13. The CDR3 sequence is 16 residues long. The TCR originated in a girl aged 2 to 10 with multiple sclerosis. The specimen was blood. V is TRBV6-5 and J is TRBJ2-4; 8 nucleotides agree with TRBD2. The CDR3 sequence: CASSRTSGPSGNIQYF. CDR3 DNA sequence: TGTGCCAGCAGCCGAACTAGCGGACCGTCGGGAAACATTCAGTACTTC.